This T cell receptor beta chain originates from a study of blood T cells in healthy people across ages. General study results and limits: It was not possible, with unsorted PBMCs, to conclusively compare naive and antigen-experienced cells.

About this clonotype itself: As yet, its antigen is unknown.

A J-beta primer mix and a sample-barcoded 5' primer were used in a second PCR of roughly 6 to 11 cycles. TCRdb re-derived calls from the 5' RACE reads in MiXCR, one entry per CDR3 protein. Here the sample spans roughly 800,000 distinct CDR3 sequences, nearly 60% being singletons. This CDR3 is built from 16 residues. V lost 0 bases to trimming and J lost 6 bases, with 14 bases between them. CDR1 is KGHDR, CDR2 SFDVKD, per germline. Each individual donor underwent a draw of ten milliliters of peripheral blood. The TCR sequence derives from a man younger than 40 in good health. The sequenced sample was blood. The V gene is TRBV24-1, the J gene TRBJ2-1, with a weak D call TRBD2 (5 bases). In DNA, the CDR3 is TGTGCCACCAGTGATTTGAGGTACCACGGAGGCAATGAGCAGTTCTTC. Translated: CATSDLRYHGGNEQFF.